This paragraph reports one T cell receptor (beta chain). Trimming removed 3 bases at V and 5 bases at J, with 18 bases between. The CDR3 spans 15 residues. Per germline, CDR1 SGHRS and CDR2 YFSETQ. This sample stems from a study of T cell responses to AZD1222 COVID-19 vaccine. The repertoire was sequenced with immunoSEQ multiplex PCR; TCRdb's copy has only in-frame clones and lacks some. The repertoire holds 200,000 or so clones, approximately 87% seen once, with 2.5% to 3% in the top ten. The sample in question was peripheral blood, obtained on day 0 of MenACWY control vaccination. The clonotype originates from an adult in good health. The chain recombines TRBV5-1 with TRBJ2-7; perhaps D is TRBD1 or TRBD2 (5 bases each). The CDR3 DNA sequence: TGCGCCAGCAGCTCCCGGGGTGCAGGGCTCGACGAGCAGTACTTC. It encodes CASSSRGAGLDEQYF.